The entry below gives a single T cell receptor beta chain sequence along with its context. Its cognate antigen is unknown. Expressed TCRB transcripts were sequenced after all isolated RNA was converted to cDNA. TCRdb keeps only in-frame clones here, not all; method: immunoSEQ multiplex PCR. The sample yields over 500,000 clones, roughly 15% seen once. This entry belongs to a study of beta chain features in type 1 diabetes. From germline, CDR1 is MNHEY and CDR2 SVGAGI. The V and J ends lost 2 bases and 8 bases respectively, with 12 bases between them. The CDR3 length is 13 residues. Findings of the study overall: A greater similarity of naive, central memory and Treg TCRB repertoires was seen among patients than among healthy donors.

The sequenced sample was naive CD4+ T cells from blood. This receptor was identified in a man aged 18 to 29 in good health. The rearrangement links TRBV6-5 to TRBJ1-2, with a weak D call TRBD1 (6 bases). The CDR3 DNA is TGTGCCAGCAGTTACGGAGGGGGGCACGGCTACACCTTC. Amino acids: CASSYGGGHGYTF.